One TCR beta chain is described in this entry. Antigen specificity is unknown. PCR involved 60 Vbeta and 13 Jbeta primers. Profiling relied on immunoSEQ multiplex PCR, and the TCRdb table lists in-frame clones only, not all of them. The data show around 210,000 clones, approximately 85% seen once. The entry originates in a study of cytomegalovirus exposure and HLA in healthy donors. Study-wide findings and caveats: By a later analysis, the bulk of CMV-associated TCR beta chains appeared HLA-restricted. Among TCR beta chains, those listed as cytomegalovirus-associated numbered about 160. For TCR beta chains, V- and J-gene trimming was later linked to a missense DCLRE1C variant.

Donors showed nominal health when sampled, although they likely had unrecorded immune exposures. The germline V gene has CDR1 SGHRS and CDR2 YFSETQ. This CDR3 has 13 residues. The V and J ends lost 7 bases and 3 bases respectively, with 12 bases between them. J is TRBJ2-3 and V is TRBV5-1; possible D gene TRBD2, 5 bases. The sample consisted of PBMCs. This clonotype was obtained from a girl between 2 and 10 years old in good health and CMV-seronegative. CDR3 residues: CASQISGTDTQYF. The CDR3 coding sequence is TGCGCCAGCCAAATCAGCGGAACAGATACGCAGTATTTT.